The rows below give T cell receptor beta chains drawn from one sample of a study of shared clonotypes between healthy human individuals. Using immunoSEQ multiplex PCR, the repertoire was profiled, and TCRdb retains in-frame clones only, with some absent. Here the sample spans some 2,400,000 clones, approximately 94% being singletons. Material for sequencing was naive CD4+ T cells sorted from blood. Receptors originate from a man aged 18 to 29 in good health. Both conserved end residues are part of each CDR3. Each record gives: D gene, clone size, J gene, V gene, CDR3 protein, CDR3 DNA. A D gene is named only where the DNA matches it firmly. Only some rows state a clone size, as once, few, many or a class for expanded clones.

d_call: .
clone_size: few
j_call: TRBJ2-3
v_call: TRBV25-1
cdr3_aa: CASSEAGADTQYF
cdr3_nt: TGTGCCAGCAGTGAAGCTGGGGCGGATACGCAGTATTTT

d_call: .
clone_size: .
j_call: TRBJ2-5
v_call: TRBV5-6
cdr3_aa: CASSLPLGLETQYF
cdr3_nt: TGTGCCAGCAGCTTGCCTCTAGGGCTGGAGACCCAGTACTTC

d_call: .
clone_size: .
j_call: TRBJ2-5
v_call: TRBV6-6
cdr3_aa: CASSFGAGQETQYF
cdr3_nt: TGTGCCAGCTCGTTTGGGGCTGGTCAAGAGACCCAGTACTTC

d_call: .
clone_size: once
j_call: TRBJ2-2
v_call: TRBV7-9
cdr3_aa: CASSKPGRENTGELFF
cdr3_nt: TGTGCCAGCAGCAAACCAGGACGGGAGAACACCGGGGAGCTGTTTTTT

d_call: TRBD2
clone_size: .
j_call: TRBJ2-7
v_call: TRBV30
cdr3_aa: CAWGLVLQTEQYF
cdr3_nt: TGTGCCTGGGGACTAGTCCTACAAACCGAGCAGTACTTC

d_call: .
clone_size: .
j_call: TRBJ1-1
v_call: TRBV5-8
cdr3_aa: CASSQTGRPNTEAFF
cdr3_nt: TGTGCCAGCAGCCAAACAGGGCGCCCGAACACTGAAGCTTTCTTT

d_call: .
clone_size: .
j_call: TRBJ1-3
v_call: TRBV5-4
cdr3_aa: CASSLTSSGNTIYF
cdr3_nt: TGTGCCAGCAGCCTCACATCTTCTGGAAACACCATATATTTT

d_call: TRBD2
clone_size: .
j_call: TRBJ2-2
v_call: TRBV6-4
cdr3_aa: CASSQSSGNTGELFF
cdr3_nt: TGTGCCAGCAGTCAGTCTAGCGGGAACACCGGGGAGCTGTTTTTT

d_call: TRBD1
clone_size: .
j_call: TRBJ2-7
v_call: TRBV11-2
cdr3_aa: CASSSRTGLEQYF
cdr3_nt: TGTGCCAGCAGCTCACGGACAGGTTTGGAGCAGTACTTC

d_call: .
clone_size: .
j_call: TRBJ2-3
v_call: TRBV5-1
cdr3_aa: CASSYRGSTDTQYF
cdr3_nt: TGCGCCAGCAGCTATCGCGGGAGCACAGATACGCAGTATTTT

d_call: .
clone_size: .
j_call: TRBJ1-3
v_call: TRBV14
cdr3_aa: CASSLGASSGNTIYF
cdr3_nt: TGTGCCAGCAGCCTCGGGGCCAGCTCTGGAAACACCATATATTTT

d_call: TRBD1
clone_size: .
j_call: TRBJ1-6
v_call: TRBV5-6
cdr3_aa: CASSPGTGGPPDNSPLHF
cdr3_nt: TGTGCCAGCAGCCCCGGGACAGGGGGCCCCCCTGATAATTCACCCCTCCACTTT

d_call: TRBD1
clone_size: .
j_call: TRBJ2-2
v_call: TRBV6-1
cdr3_aa: CASTSGTGGSGELFF
cdr3_nt: TGTGCCAGCACCTCCGGGACAGGGGGCTCCGGGGAGCTGTTTTTT

d_call: .
clone_size: .
j_call: TRBJ2-1
v_call: TRBV5-3
cdr3_aa: CARSLESGTPHEQFF
cdr3_nt: TGTGCCAGAAGCCTGGAATCCGGGACCCCCCATGAGCAGTTCTTC

d_call: .
clone_size: .
j_call: TRBJ2-7
v_call: TRBV12-2
cdr3_aa: CASRHLGGAGPYEQYF
cdr3_nt: TGTGCAAGTCGCCATCTAGGGGGGGCAGGCCCCTACGAGCAGTACTTC

d_call: .
clone_size: .
j_call: TRBJ1-6
v_call: TRBV6-5
cdr3_aa: CASRQANSPLHF
cdr3_nt: TGTGCCAGCAGGCAGGCTAATTCACCCCTCCACTTT

d_call: TRBD2
clone_size: .
j_call: TRBJ2-1
v_call: TRBV4-3
cdr3_aa: CASSPAGASGRDEQFF
cdr3_nt: TGCGCCAGCAGCCCAGCCGGCGCTAGCGGGAGAGATGAGCAGTTCTTC

d_call: TRBD1
clone_size: .
j_call: TRBJ1-1
v_call: TRBV10-3
cdr3_aa: CASIGQGNTEAFF
cdr3_nt: TGTGCCTCGATCGGACAGGGGAACACTGAAGCTTTCTTT

d_call: .
clone_size: .
j_call: TRBJ2-7
v_call: TRBV30
cdr3_aa: CAGSTGSYEQYF
cdr3_nt: TGTGCCGGATCGACAGGCTCCTACGAGCAGTACTTC

d_call: .
clone_size: .
j_call: TRBJ2-2
v_call: TRBV19
cdr3_aa: CASSSTGFGTGELFF
cdr3_nt: TGTGCCAGTAGTAGCACAGGGTTCGGAACCGGGGAGCTGTTTTTT

d_call: TRBD2
clone_size: .
j_call: TRBJ2-7
v_call: TRBV7-9
cdr3_aa: CASSFGLAGAYEQYF
cdr3_nt: TGTGCCAGCAGTTTCGGACTAGCGGGGGCCTACGAGCAGTACTTC

d_call: .
clone_size: .
j_call: TRBJ2-2
v_call: TRBV19
cdr3_aa: CASNPRVANTGELFF
cdr3_nt: TGTGCCAGTAACCCTAGGGTCGCAAACACCGGGGAGCTGTTTTTT

d_call: .
clone_size: .
j_call: TRBJ1-3
v_call: TRBV5-1
cdr3_aa: CASSEGSRAGNTIYF
cdr3_nt: TGCGCCAGCAGCGAGGGGAGTAGGGCTGGAAACACCATATATTTT

d_call: TRBD1
clone_size: .
j_call: TRBJ2-5
v_call: TRBV5-1
cdr3_aa: CASNRQGAGETQYF
cdr3_nt: TGCGCCAGCAACCGACAGGGGGCCGGCGAGACCCAGTACTTC

d_call: .
clone_size: few
j_call: TRBJ1-1
v_call: TRBV29-1
cdr3_aa: CSGRESNTEAFF
cdr3_nt: TGCAGCGGGAGGGAATCTAACACTGAAGCTTTCTTT

d_call: .
clone_size: .
j_call: TRBJ2-1
v_call: TRBV11-2
cdr3_aa: CASSLGASYNEQFF
cdr3_nt: TGTGCCAGCAGCTTAGGGGCATCCTACAATGAGCAGTTCTTC

d_call: .
clone_size: .
j_call: TRBJ2-5
v_call: TRBV4-2
cdr3_aa: CASSQVFGVNQETQYF
cdr3_nt: TGTGCCAGCAGCCAAGTGTTCGGGGTAAACCAAGAGACCCAGTACTTC

d_call: .
clone_size: .
j_call: TRBJ2-2
v_call: TRBV30
cdr3_aa: CAWRPLGGDTGELFF
cdr3_nt: TGTGCCTGGAGACCGTTGGGGGGCGACACCGGGGAGCTGTTTTTT

d_call: .
clone_size: .
j_call: TRBJ1-2
v_call: TRBV28
cdr3_aa: CASSLVQYGYTF
cdr3_nt: TGTGCCAGCAGTTTGGTCCAGTATGGCTACACCTTC

d_call: TRBD1
clone_size: .
j_call: TRBJ1-4
v_call: TRBV2
cdr3_aa: CASKQGASNEKLFF
cdr3_nt: TGTGCCAGCAAACAGGGGGCGTCTAATGAAAAACTGTTTTTT

d_call: .
clone_size: .
j_call: TRBJ1-1
v_call: TRBV11-2
cdr3_aa: CASSLDRLGAAFF
cdr3_nt: TGTGCCAGCAGCTTAGATCGGTTAGGGGCAGCTTTCTTT

d_call: .
clone_size: .
j_call: TRBJ2-7
v_call: TRBV5-4
cdr3_aa: CASSLSRGQGNEQYF
cdr3_nt: TGTGCCAGCAGCTTGTCTCGCGGGCAGGGGAACGAGCAGTACTTC

d_call: .
clone_size: .
j_call: TRBJ1-4
v_call: TRBV5-5
cdr3_aa: CASSLLGSERGGKLFF
cdr3_nt: TGTGCCAGCAGCTTGTTAGGAAGCGAACGGGGCGGAAAACTGTTTTTT

d_call: .
clone_size: .
j_call: TRBJ2-2
v_call: TRBV7-8
cdr3_aa: CASSLAVIGGRVKDTGELFF
cdr3_nt: TGTGCCAGCAGCTTAGCGGTGATAGGGGGAAGGGTAAAGGACACCGGGGAGCTGTTTTTT

d_call: .
clone_size: .
j_call: TRBJ1-5
v_call: TRBV10-3
cdr3_aa: CAISEEGVPPQHF
cdr3_nt: TGTGCCATCAGTGAGGAGGGGGTACCGCCCCAGCATTTT

d_call: .
clone_size: .
j_call: TRBJ1-4
v_call: TRBV5-1
cdr3_aa: CASSLVTNEKLFF
cdr3_nt: TGCGCCAGCAGCTTAGTAACTAATGAAAAACTGTTTTTT

d_call: .
clone_size: .
j_call: TRBJ2-7
v_call: TRBV29-1
cdr3_aa: CSVGTGRSYEQYF
cdr3_nt: TGCAGCGTTGGGACTGGGAGGTCCTACGAGCAGTACTTC

d_call: TRBD2
clone_size: .
j_call: TRBJ2-1
v_call: TRBV11-3
cdr3_aa: CASSSRAGGIYNEQFF
cdr3_nt: TGTGCCAGCAGCTCGCGAGCGGGAGGGATTTACAATGAGCAGTTCTTC

d_call: .
clone_size: .
j_call: TRBJ2-7
v_call: TRBV2
cdr3_aa: CASSSDAVTYEQYF
cdr3_nt: TGTGCCAGCAGTAGCGACGCCGTCACCTACGAGCAGTACTTC